The next 10 T cell receptor beta chains were all read from a single sample in a study of T-cell reconstitution after alpha-beta-depleted transplantation in children. The TCRbeta library was prepared with unique molecular identifiers. TCRdb passed the PCR reads through MiXCR, listing each CDR3 protein once. This sample has 400,000 to 450,000 distinct CDR3 sequences; roughly two fifths occur once, and the top ten carry under 30%. Sequenced here: PBMCs, sampled before TCRalphabeta/CD19-depleted stem cell transplant. Source of these receptors: a girl between 2 and 10 years old with aplastic anemia, due to receive a stem cell transplant.

The sample holds many counts of this clonotype. The chain couples TRBV3-1 to TRBJ1-2; 7 nucleotides match TRBD1. Germline V lookup: CDR1 LGHDT, CDR2 YNNKEL (reference sequence). This CDR3 is 15 amino acids long. The J segment lost 8 bases and the V segment lost 5 bases, leaving 14 bases of the junction unmatched. CDR3 bases: TGTGCCAGCAGCTTCTACGGGACAGCTCCCTTGGGCTACACCTTC. It codes for CASSFYGTAPLGYTF.

The rearrangement joins TRBV5-4 to TRBJ2-1; D is tentatively TRBD1 or TRBD2 (5 bases each). Trimming took off 0 bases at V and 10 bases at J, with 8 bases between the two ends. Germline CDR1 SGHNT, CDR2 YYREEE (reference sequence). This CDR3 contains 12 residues. The CDR3 sequence is CASSLAGAEQFF. CDR3 bases: TGTGCCAGCAGCTTGGCCGGGGCCGAGCAGTTCTTC. The variable domain in full, with the rest retrieved from reference TRBV5-4 and TRBJ2-1, is ETGVTQSPTHLIKTRGQQVTLRCSSQSGHNTVSWYQQALGQGPQFIFQYYREEENGRGNFPPRFSGLQFPNYSSELNVNALELDDSALYLCASSLAGAEQFFGPGTRLTVL.

This sequence joins TRBV12-3 or TRBV12-4 and TRBJ2-1; 10 bases match TRBD1. V lost 6 bases and J lost 4; bases outside the gene matches: 6. The CDR3 spans 15 residues. The CDR3 loop reads CASRLDRGLYNEQFF. CDR3 DNA: TGTGCCAGCAGGCTAGACAGGGGGCTATACAATGAGCAGTTCTTC.

This clonotype has ten or more counts. The chain is built from TRBV20-1 and TRBJ1-1; D remains unclear. The CDR3 runs 15 residues. Trimming pared 0 bases from V and 1 base from J, leaving 12 bases between. The germline V gene encodes CDR1 DFQATT and CDR2 SNEGSKA (reference sequence). CDR3 loop: CSARDPGRPNTEAFF. CDR3 DNA: TGCAGTGCTAGAGATCCCGGTCGCCCGAACACTGAAGCTTTCTTT.

J is TRBJ2-1 and V is TRBV3-1, with D possibly being TRBD2 (5 bases). CDR3 size: 16 residues. Trimming pared 1 base from V and 4 bases from J, leaving 14 bases between. Germline CDR1 LGHDT, CDR2 YNNKEL (reference sequence). Written as DNA, the CDR3 is TGTGCCAGCAGCCAAGGGACTTCTCTAATATACAATGAGCAGTTCTTC. Amino acids: CASSQGTSLIYNEQFF.

This clonotype was counted only a few times. This chain joins TRBV7-2 and TRBJ2-7; a possible D gene is TRBD2 (5 bases). The CDR3 length is 15 residues. The germline V gene has CDR1 SGHTA and CDR2 FQGNSA. Trimming shortened V by 3 bases and J by 0 bases, and 12 bases separated the two germline ends. The CDR3 here is CASSFNGISSYEQYF. In nucleotides, the CDR3 is TGTGCCAGCAGCTTTAACGGGATTAGCTCCTACGAGCAGTACTTC.

This clonotype was counted many times. This chain connects TRBV5-1 to TRBJ2-3; 14 positions agree with TRBD2. V was pared by 1 base and J by 3 bases, with 13 bases of the junction left unmatched. Looked up from germline, CDR1 is SGHRS and CDR2 is YFSETQ. The CDR3 spans 20 residues. This chain's CDR3 is CASSLRAPGTSGSSTDTQYF. The CDR3 DNA sequence: TGCGCCAGCAGCTTGAGGGCCCCCGGGACTAGCGGGAGTAGTACAGATACGCAGTATTTT. The full variable domain, rest sourced from reference TRBV5-1 and TRBJ2-3, is KAGVTQTPRYLIKTRGQQVTLSCSPISGHRSVSWYQQTPGQGLQFLFEYFSETQRNKGNFPGRFSGRQFSNSRSEMNVSTLELGDSALYLCASSLRAPGTSGSSTDTQYFGPGTRLTVL.

This clonotype has just one count. V is TRBV20-1 and J is TRBJ2-4, with D unclear. The CDR3 covers 13 residues. Trimming cost V 6 bases and J 6 bases, with 15 bases left between them. Germline CDR1 DFQATT, CDR2 SNEGSKA (reference sequence). The CDR3 is CSAPGPQGNIQYF. The CDR3 DNA reads as TGCAGTGCCCCCGGGCCCCAAGGAAACATTCAGTACTTC.

The chain carries TRBV7-9 and TRBJ2-3; 7 bases are shared with TRBD2. V was clipped by 4 bases and J by 4 bases; unmatched bases: 8. There are 15 residues in the CDR3. Per germline, CDR1 SEHNR and CDR2 FQNEAQ (reference sequence). CDR3 sequence: CASSSRLATSDTQYF. The CDR3 DNA follows: TGTGCCAGCAGCTCCCGACTAGCCACCTCAGATACGCAGTATTTT.

About this clonotype itself: A much larger clone sits a single nucleotide away, making a read error possible. The chain couples TRBV7-2 to TRBJ2-7; TRBD2 aligns across 10 bases. Germline values: CDR1 SGHTA, CDR2 FQGNSA. The CDR3 has 15 residues. CDR3 nucleotide sequence: TGTGCCCGCAGCTTCCCGGGACTAGCGAACTACGAGCAGTACTTC. As protein: CARSFPGLANYEQYF.